The 28 T cell receptor beta chains below all came from one sample that was sequenced in a study of blood T cell repertoires in COVID-19. Measured with immunoSEQ multiplex PCR; TCRdb has only the in-frame clones, and not every one. The sample consists of roughly 93,000 clones, 89% of them appearing once. The sample was peripheral blood. The source is a man aged 45-60 years with acute or convalescent COVID-19.

This chain uses TRBV5-6 with TRBJ2-1; TRBD2 agrees at 9 bases. V shed 0 bases and J 1 base; nucleotides not matched to a gene: 5. The CDR3 length is 17 residues. Germline CDR1 and CDR2: SGHDT and YYEEEE. CDR3 residues: CASSLVGSGGSYNEQFF. DNA for the CDR3: TGTGCCAGCAGCTTGGTCGGTAGCGGGGGTTCCTACAATGAGCAGTTCTTC.

The rearrangement uses TRBV30 and TRBJ1-6; D is possibly TRBD1 (6 bases). The V end lost 1 base, the J end lost 7 bases, and 11 bases lay between the germline ends. Germline V gene lookup returns CDR1 GTSNPN and CDR2 SVGIG (reference sequence). This CDR3 spans 14 amino acids. The CDR3 DNA sequence: TGTGCCTGGAGTGGGGGGGGCCAGAATTCACCCCTCCACTTT. This encodes CAWSGGGQNSPLHF.

The chain carries TRBV7-2 and TRBJ2-3; 8 bases align to TRBD2. This CDR3 has 16 residues. V was pared by 5 bases and J by 6 bases, with 13 bases of the junction left unmatched. The germline gives CDR1 SGHTA, CDR2 FQGNSA. The CDR3 nucleotides read TGTGCCAGCAGCCAGTTGCCCCAGCGGGGGACCGATACGCAGTATTTT. Translating it yields CASSQLPQRGTDTQYF.

As regards this clone: The sample carries other DNA sequences with the same CDR3. The V and J genes are TRBV2 and TRBJ2-5; 8 bases fit TRBD2. CDR1 is SNHLY, CDR2 FYNNEI, per germline. The length of the CDR3 is 13 residues. V shed 6 bases, J shed 4 bases, and the junction held 4 bases outside the gene matches. The CDR3 sequence is CASRLRGGETQYF. CDR3 sequence (DNA): TGTGCCAGCAGACTACGGGGGGGAGAGACCCAGTACTTC.

This clone has more than one count but fewer than ten. V is TRBV2 and J is TRBJ1-3; D may be TRBD1 (6 bases). The germline V gene encodes CDR1 SNHLY and CDR2 FYNNEI. The V gene lost 2 bases and the J gene lost 7 bases, with 12 bases spanning the gap. The CDR3 covers 14 residues. The DNA of the CDR3 is TGTGCCAGCAGTGAACAGGGGCCTAGCAACACCATATATTTT. Its translation: CASSEQGPSNTIYF.

Written as DNA, the CDR3 is TGTGCCAGCTCCCCCCGGCAGGGGGTCGTGAACACTGAAGCTTTCTTT. Its translation: CASSPRQGVVNTEAFF. The V call is TRBV18, the J call TRBJ1-1; 7 bases are a match to TRBD1. J was trimmed by 0 bases and V by 6 bases; bases with no gene match: 10. Germline assignment: CDR1 KGHSH and CDR2 LQKENI. This CDR3 has 16 amino acids.

The chain links TRBV2 to TRBJ1-6, with TRBD1 identical over 7 bases. Germline V gene data show CDR1 as SNHLY and CDR2 as FYNNEI. This CDR3 is built from 14 residues. The V segment lost 6 bases and the J segment 10 bases; nucleotides outside the gene matches: 9. The CDR3 DNA follows: TGTGCCAGCAGGGGTACTACAGGGGTATCACCCCTCCACTTT. Protein: CASRGTTGVSPLHF.

The J gene is TRBJ1-6, the V gene TRBV30; possible D gene TRBD1, 5 bases. The CDR3 runs 16 residues. CDR1 and CDR2 (germline): GTSNPN, SVGIG (reference sequence). V was shortened by 8 bases and J by 2 bases, with 19 bases between the two germline ends. The CDR3 sequence is CAGEPGGSTYNSPLHF. The CDR3 coding sequence is TGTGCCGGGGAACCGGGGGGAAGCACCTATAATTCACCCCTCCACTTT.

This clone was seen only a few times. The chain has TRBV13 and TRBJ2-7, with D possibly being TRBD1 (5 bases). In germline, CDR1 is PRHDT, CDR2 FYEKMQ (reference sequence). V was clipped by 5 bases and J by 6 bases, with 14 bases between them. CDR3 size: 13 residues. This CDR3 is CASSLSRVGEQYF. The CDR3 region has the DNA TGTGCCAGCAGCCTGTCCAGGGTTGGCGAGCAGTACTTC.

The chain joins TRBV19 to TRBJ2-2; 8 nucleotides agree with TRBD1. The V segment lost 6 bases and the J segment 2 bases; nucleotides outside the gene matches: 5. The germline V gene has CDR1 LNHDA and CDR2 SQIVND (reference sequence). This CDR3 contains 15 residues. The DNA of the CDR3 is TGTGCCAGTAGCCCTGACAGGGGAAACACCGGGGAGCTGTTTTTT. This codes for CASSPDRGNTGELFF.

The chain recombines TRBV7-9 with TRBJ1-4; no firm D call. This CDR3 has 15 residues. Germline CDR1 is SEHNR and CDR2 is FQNEAQ (reference sequence). Trimming took 5 bases from V and 0 from J, leaving 10 bases between them. The CDR3 spells CASSEGSTTNEKLFF. DNA for the CDR3: TGTGCCAGCAGCGAGGGAAGTACAACTAATGAAAAACTGTTTTTT.

The chain employs TRBV21-1 and TRBJ1-5. TRBV21-1 is flagged as a pseudogene. This CDR3 region has 17 residues. The CDR3 protein is CACKVEDGRTGNQPQHF. In nucleotides, the CDR3 is TGTGCCTGCAAGGTGGAGGACGGCAGGACGGGCAATCAGCCCCAGCATTTT.

The rearrangement joins TRBV4-2 to TRBJ1-1, with TRBD1 as a possible D gene (5 bases). Trimming took off 1 base at V and 4 bases at J, with 10 bases between the two ends. The CDR3 is made up of 14 amino acids. Germline lookup yields CDR1 LGHNA and CDR2 YNFKEQ. Here the CDR3 DNA reads TGTGCCAGCAGCCAAGGCAGGGTGTTCACTGAAGCTTTCTTT. Translation gives CASSQGRVFTEAFF.

The rearrangement links TRBV11-2 to TRBJ2-3; no firm D call. The germline gives CDR1 SGHAT, CDR2 FQNNGV. This CDR3 is built from 13 residues. V shed 0 bases and J shed 8 bases, with 9 bases lying between them. The CDR3 DNA sequence: TGTGCCAGCAGCTTAGAGCCCCTAGGTACGCAGTATTTT. Its translation is CASSLEPLGTQYF.

The chain joins TRBV24-1 to TRBJ2-2; D is unclear. The CDR3 has 14 amino acids. Germline CDR1 reads KGHDR; CDR2 reads SFDVKD. V was pared by 5 bases and J by 2 bases, with 8 bases between. The DNA of the CDR3 is TGTGCCACCAGTGGGGCGACCAACACCGGGGAGCTGTTTTTT. Encoded protein: CATSGATNTGELFF.

This clone was counted a single time. The rearrangement uses TRBV10-3 and TRBJ1-2; a weak D match, TRBD1 (6 bases). CDR1 and CDR2 from the germline V gene are ENHRY and SYGVKD. V lost 0 bases and J lost 12, with 20 bases in between. This CDR3 contains 15 residues. CDR3 protein: CAISESAGQNPGHTF. Written as DNA, the CDR3 is TGTGCCATCAGTGAGTCCGCAGGACAGAACCCCGGCCACACCTTC.

The CDR3 sequence: CASSGDSRYGYTF. CDR3 in DNA: TGTGCCAGCAGCGGGGACAGCCGCTATGGCTACACCTTC. This chain uses TRBV6-5 with TRBJ1-2, with 7 positions matching TRBD1. Germline CDR1 and CDR2: MNHEY and SVGAGI. The CDR3 sequence is 13 residues long. Losses at the gene ends were 6 bases for V and 4 bases for J; bases not matched to a gene: 5.

The rearrangement uses TRBV6-5 and TRBJ1-5; 7 bases fit TRBD1. CDR3 length: 15 residues. V dropped 5 bases and J dropped 1; count of bases not matched to a gene: 5. Per the germline V gene, CDR1 is MNHEY and CDR2 is SVGAGI. CDR3 coding DNA: TGTGCCAGCAGTCGGACAGGTGAGAGCAATCAGCCCCAGCATTTT. Translation: CASSRTGESNQPQHF.

V usage is TRBV29-1 and J usage is TRBJ1-4; D gene ambiguous. The CDR3 contains 14 residues. V lost 6 bases to trimming and J lost 3 bases, with 14 bases between them. Germline V gene lookup returns CDR1 SQVTM and CDR2 ANQGSEA. CDR3 amino acids: CSVYEGAANEKLFF. In DNA, the CDR3 is TGCAGCGTCTATGAGGGTGCGGCTAATGAAAAACTGTTTTTT.

This clone was recorded a few times. V is TRBV10-1 and J is TRBJ1-5; D may be TRBD1 (6 bases). The V end was cut by 5 bases, the J end by 10 bases, with 21 bases between. The CDR3 has 15 amino acids. Germline-derived CDR1 and CDR2 are WNHNN and SYGVQD (reference sequence). CDR3 region: CASSWDTPANNPQHF. CDR3 sequence (DNA): TGCGCCAGCAGTTGGGACACGCCGGCAAATAATCCCCAGCATTTT.

V usage is TRBV6-6 and J usage is TRBJ2-6; TRBD2 agrees at 7 bases. The CDR3 runs to 19 residues. V gave up 5 bases and J gave up 0 bases; unmatched junction bases: 13. The germline V gene encodes CDR1 MNHNY and CDR2 SVGAGI (reference sequence). CDR3 coding DNA: TGTGCCAGCAGTCTCAACCGGGCTAGCGGCATCTCTGGGGCCAACGTCCTGACTTTC. Protein: CASSLNRASGISGANVLTF.

The J gene is TRBJ1-2, the V gene TRBV2, with 7 bases lining up with TRBD1. Per germline, CDR1 SNHLY and CDR2 FYNNEI. This CDR3 is built from 12 residues. With 7 bases clipped from V and 8 bases from J, the junction kept 7 bases outside the gene matches. The chain's CDR3 is CASMNQGEGYTF. The DNA of the CDR3 is TGTGCCAGCATGAATCAGGGGGAGGGCTACACCTTC.

This clone was found a few times. DNA for the CDR3: TGTGCCAGCAGCTTGAGACGGGGAACGTACAATGAGCAGTTCTTC. It specifies CASSLRRGTYNEQFF. The chain recombines TRBV13 with TRBJ2-1, with D perhaps matching TRBD2 (5 bases). Germline V gene lookup returns CDR1 PRHDT and CDR2 FYEKMQ (reference sequence). The CDR3 is made up of 15 amino acids. V dropped 3 bases and J dropped 4 bases, with 13 bases sitting between them.

The genes are TRBV6-1 and TRBJ2-3, with TRBD2 matching over 10 bases. The ends lost 4 bases at V and 6 bases at J; junction bases unmatched: 16. CDR1 is MNHNS, CDR2 SASEGT, per germline. The CDR3 runs 18 residues. CDR3 region: CASSGYLSRAGGPDTQYF. The CDR3 region has the DNA TGTGCCAGCAGTGGGTACCTAAGTAGAGCGGGGGGGCCGGATACGCAGTATTTT.

The chain carries TRBV5-1 and TRBJ2-3; TRBD1 matches at 9 bases. Germline loops: CDR1 SGHRS, CDR2 YFSETQ. The CDR3 is 15 amino acids. The ends lost 4 bases at V and 3 bases at J; junction bases unmatched: 6. CDR3 amino acids: CASSRGQGGTDTQYF. CDR3 coding DNA: TGCGCCAGCAGCAGGGGACAGGGTGGGACAGATACGCAGTATTTT.

The gene calls are TRBV18 and TRBJ2-3, with a possible D match to TRBD2 (6 bases). V lost 0 bases and J 6 bases, leaving 13 bases between the germline ends. The CDR3 totals 15 residues. CDR1 is KGHSH and CDR2 is LQKENI in the germline V gene. In DNA form, the CDR3 reads TGTGCCAGCTCACCACCTACAGGAGGGGCGGATACGCAGTATTTT. This encodes CASSPPTGGADTQYF. Using reference TRBV18 and TRBJ2-3 for the parts outside the CDR3, the full variable domain is NAGVMQNPRHLVRRRGQEARLRCSPMKGHSHVYWYRQLPEEGLKFMVYLQKENIIDESGMPKERFSAEFPKEGPSILRIQQVVRGDSAAYFCASSPPTGGADTQYFGPGTRLTVL.

The genes are TRBV5-4 and TRBJ1-5; no clear D. The CDR3 has 16 amino acids. Trimming stripped 4 bases from V and 6 bases from J, with 20 bases between. CDR1 is SGHNT, CDR2 YYREEE, per germline (reference sequence). The CDR3 DNA is TGTGCCAGCAGCACGAGAGGTGGGAGGAGTGGTCAGCCCCAGCATTTT. Protein sequence: CASSTRGGRSGQPQHF. Looking up the rest from reference TRBV5-4 and TRBJ1-5 gives the full variable domain: ETGVTQSPTHLIKTRGQQVTLRCSSQSGHNTVSWYQQALGQGPQFIFQYYREEENGRGNFPPRFSGLQFPNYSSELNVNALELDDSALYLCASSTRGGRSGQPQHFGDGTRLSIL.

The V gene is TRBV6-6, the J gene TRBJ2-5; no firm D call. The CDR3 is 13 residues long. The V end lost 4 bases, the J end lost 0 bases, and 6 bases lay between the germline ends. In germline, CDR1 is MNHNY, CDR2 SVGAGI (reference sequence). The CDR3 sequence: CASSLTHQETQYF. The CDR3 region has the DNA TGTGCCAGCAGTTTGACACACCAAGAGACCCAGTACTTC.